A single sample is the source of the 21 T cell receptor beta chains below, sequenced in a study of blood T cell repertoires in COVID-19. The protocol was immunoSEQ multiplex PCR, while the TCRdb copy is restricted to in-frame clones and leaves out a portion. The sample lists around 170,000 clones; roughly nine tenths were seen once. The sequencing sample was made of PBMCs or T cells enriched from blood (not recorded which). All receptors derive from a woman aged 45-59 years who had recovered from COVID-19.

This chain links TRBV5-1 with TRBJ2-1, with a weak D call TRBD2 (6 bases). V was trimmed by 0 bases and J by 2 bases, leaving 9 bases between them. This CDR3 is built from 15 residues. Germline-derived CDR1 and CDR2 are SGHRS and YFSETQ. CDR3 protein: CASSLGLVPYNEQFF. DNA of the CDR3: TGCGCCAGCAGCTTGGGACTAGTTCCCTACAATGAGCAGTTCTTC.

The rearrangement uses TRBV28 and TRBJ1-2, with D possibly TRBD1 on 6 matching bases. Per germline, CDR1 MDHEN and CDR2 SYDVKM. The CDR3 has 13 residues. With 4 bases removed from V and 1 base from J, the gap between germline ends came to 7 bases. The CDR3, as DNA: TGTGCCAGCAGTTCACAGGGTAACTATGGCTACACCTTC. It specifies CASSSQGNYGYTF.

The gene calls are TRBV10-2 and TRBJ2-2; 11 bases map to TRBD1. The germline V gene encodes CDR1 WSHSY and CDR2 SAAADI. The CDR3 has 16 amino acids. V was clipped by 1 base and J by 4 bases; unmatched bases: 2. CDR3 sequence (DNA): TGCGCCAGCAGTGAGTTAGGACAGGGGGCCACCGGGGAGCTGTTTTTT. Encoded protein: CASSELGQGATGELFF.

The genes are TRBV6-2 or TRBV6-3 and TRBJ1-6; D may be TRBD1 (6 bases). Germline assignment: CDR1 MNHEY and CDR2 SVGEGT. The V and J ends lost 0 bases and 3 bases respectively, with 12 bases between them. The CDR3 runs to 17 residues. CDR3 bases: TGTGCCAGCAGTTACTCGGTGACAGGAGACTATAATTCACCCCTCCACTTT. It translates to CASSYSVTGDYNSPLHF.

The V gene is TRBV6-5, the J gene TRBJ2-1, with TRBD1 identical over 9 bases. V trimming: 0 bases; J trimming: 8 bases; junction bases outside the gene matches: 8. Germline lookup yields CDR1 MNHEY and CDR2 SVGAGI. This CDR3 contains 16 residues. The CDR3 nucleotides read TGTGCCAGCAGTTACTCGTGGACAGGGGTATTGGATGAGCAGTTCTTC. Its protein product is CASSYSWTGVLDEQFF.

The chain has TRBV7-2 and TRBJ1-4; 7 bases fit TRBD1. The germline gives CDR1 SGHTA, CDR2 FQGNSA. The CDR3 is 16 amino acids. Trimming took 2 bases from V and 3 from J; bases not matched to a gene: 6. The CDR3 protein is CASSLFPGQPNEKLFF. The CDR3 bases are TGTGCCAGCAGCTTATTTCCGGGACAGCCTAATGAAAAACTGTTTTTT.

This chain connects TRBV19 to TRBJ1-2; D gene unclear. This CDR3 spans 15 amino acids. Looked up from germline, CDR1 is LNHDA and CDR2 is SQIVND (reference sequence). V shed 4 bases and J shed 8 bases, with 20 bases lying between them. DNA of the CDR3: TGTGCCAGTAGTACCGTTTCAGGCTCCCCGCTAGGCTACACCTTC. It translates to CASSTVSGSPLGYTF.

The rearrangement links TRBV7-6 to TRBJ2-1, with D possibly being TRBD2 (5 bases). The CDR3 contains 16 residues. Trimming removed 2 bases from V and 5 bases from J, with 16 bases in between. Germline CDR1 SGHVS, CDR2 FNYEAQ. In DNA, the CDR3 is TGTGCCAGCAGCTTAAGGAGCGGCGGGCCTGACAATGAGCAGTTCTTC. It is translated as CASSLRSGGPDNEQFF.

This clone appeared once. V is TRBV30 and J is TRBJ2-1; D is perhaps TRBD2 (5 bases). CDR1 is GTSNPN and CDR2 is SVGIG in the germline V gene (reference sequence). The CDR3 totals 14 residues. Trimming left V 2 bases short and J 6 bases short, with 14 bases between. The CDR3 sequence: CAWSLLAISNEQFF. CDR3 in DNA: TGTGCCTGGAGTCTCCTAGCTATCTCCAATGAGCAGTTCTTC.

This clone was found a few times. The chain is built from TRBV9 and TRBJ1-2, with D maybe TRBD1 (5 bases). The CDR3 is 14 residues long. Trimming took off 2 bases at V and 3 bases at J, with 11 bases between the two ends. Germline CDR1 SGDLS, CDR2 YYNGEE. In nucleotides, the CDR3 is TGTGCCAGCAGCGTGGGCAGGGTGGACTATGGCTACACCTTC. Its protein is CASSVGRVDYGYTF.

The chain joins TRBV5-4 to TRBJ1-2; TRBD1 matches at 7 bases. Unmatched junction bases numbered 8, after V lost 4 bases and J lost 8 bases. CDR1 and CDR2 (germline): SGHNT, YYREEE (reference sequence). The CDR3 is made up of 13 amino acids. The CDR3 is CASSGTAGFGYTF. The CDR3 DNA reads TGTGCCAGCAGCGGGACAGCGGGCTTCGGCTACACCTTC.

V and J are TRBV6-5 and TRBJ1-6, with no clear D. Germline-derived CDR1 and CDR2 are MNHEY and SVGAGI. V lost 4 bases, J lost 6 bases, and 10 bases lay in between. The length of the CDR3 is 14 residues. The CDR3 reads CASSSLAFNSPLHF. The CDR3 DNA is TGTGCCAGCAGTTCCCTAGCCTTTAATTCACCCCTCCACTTT.

V and J are TRBV7-9 and TRBJ2-7; TRBD1 matches at 10 bases. The germline V gene has CDR1 SEHNR and CDR2 FQNEAQ (reference sequence). CDR3 size: 17 residues. The V gene end was trimmed by 1 base and the J gene end by 8 bases; junction bases not matched to a gene: 14. In DNA, the CDR3 is TGTGCCAGCAGCTTAGTATCCCCTCGACAGGGGGCTGAACAGCAGTACTTC. Translated, it gives CASSLVSPRQGAEQQYF.

V gene TRBV3-1 (or the pseudogene TRBV3-2) combines with J gene TRBJ2-2; D is undetermined. CDR3 length equals 18 residues. Germline loops: CDR1 LGHDT, CDR2 YNNKEL (reference sequence). V shed 4 bases and J shed 0 bases, with 18 bases lying between them. The CDR3 sequence is CASSRRPGGVTNTGELFF. The CDR3 DNA is TGTGCCAGCAGCCGCCGCCCCGGTGGTGTGACGAACACCGGGGAGCTGTTTTTT.

The V and J genes are TRBV7-9 and TRBJ2-7; maybe TRBD1 (8 bases). Germline assignment: CDR1 SEHNR and CDR2 FQNEAQ (reference sequence). The V gene lost 5 bases and the J gene lost 2 bases, with 19 bases spanning the gap. The CDR3 is 16 amino acids. CDR3 residues: CASSPKSGTGTYEQYF. The CDR3 DNA follows: TGTGCCAGCAGCCCAAAAAGCGGGACAGGTACCTACGAGCAGTACTTC.

The V call is TRBV15, the J call TRBJ2-1; D ambiguous. Trimming took 1 base from V and 4 from J, leaving 14 bases between them. The CDR3 is 16 residues long. Germline loops: CDR1 LNHNV, CDR2 YYDKDF (reference sequence). In DNA, the CDR3 is TGTGCCACCAGCAGAGTAGGCGCGGAACCTTACAATGAGCAGTTCTTC. Translating gives CATSRVGAEPYNEQFF.

V and J are TRBV2 and TRBJ1-6, with 9 bases fitting TRBD1. J was trimmed by 7 bases and V by 6 bases; bases with no gene match: 4. The CDR3 loop spans 14 amino acids. The germline V gene encodes CDR1 SNHLY and CDR2 FYNNEI. Written as DNA, the CDR3 is TGTGCCAGCAGCCGGGACAGGGTGAATTCACCCCTCCACTTT. It yields the protein CASSRDRVNSPLHF. The entire variable domain, with the rest obtained from reference TRBV2 and TRBJ1-6, is as follows: EPEVTQTPSHQVTQMGQEVILRCVPISNHLYFYWYRQILGQKVEFLVSFYNNEISEKSEIFDDQFSVERPDGSNFTLKIRSTKLEDSAMYFCASSRDRVNSPLHFGNGTRLTVT.

The gene calls are TRBV4-2 and TRBJ2-1; 12 bases are a match to TRBD2. This CDR3 comprises 21 residues. Trimming took 1 base from V and 1 from J; bases not matched to a gene: 14. Germline values: CDR1 LGHNA, CDR2 YNFKEQ. This chain's CDR3 is CASSQARLAGAWLKSYNEQFF. CDR3 coding DNA: TGTGCCAGCAGCCAAGCGCGACTAGCGGGAGCCTGGCTGAAGTCCTACAATGAGCAGTTCTTC.

The chain links TRBV14 to TRBJ1-6, with unresolved D. The V end was cut by 1 base, the J end by 10 bases, with 8 bases between. Germline V gene data show CDR1 as SGHDN and CDR2 as FVKESK. The CDR3 has 13 amino acids. In DNA, the CDR3 is TGTGCCAGCAGCCAAGTCGCAGGATCACCCCTCCACTTT. Its translation is CASSQVAGSPLHF.

This chain links TRBV18 with TRBJ2-7, with TRBD2 matching 14 bases. Trimming cost V 6 bases and J 4 bases; bases outside gene matches: 8. This CDR3 has 16 residues. Per the germline V gene, CDR1 is KGHSH and CDR2 is LQKENI. CDR3 in amino acids: CASSEGLAGDRYEQYF. The CDR3 DNA is TGTGCCAGCTCCGAGGGACTAGCGGGAGATCGGTACGAGCAGTACTTC.

This sequence joins TRBV2 and TRBJ2-1; D remains unclear. Trimming stripped 8 bases from V and 5 bases from J, with 16 bases between. CDR1 is SNHLY, CDR2 FYNNEI, per germline. This CDR3 is built from 14 residues. This CDR3 reads CASHFTDGNNEQFF. DNA of the CDR3: TGTGCCAGCCATTTCACAGACGGTAACAATGAGCAGTTCTTC. The entire variable domain, with the rest obtained from reference TRBV2 and TRBJ2-1, is as follows: EPEVTQTPSHQVTQMGQEVILRCVPISNHLYFYWYRQILGQKVEFLVSFYNNEISEKSEIFDDQFSVERPDGSNFTLKIRSTKLEDSAMYFCASHFTDGNNEQFFGPGTRLTVL.